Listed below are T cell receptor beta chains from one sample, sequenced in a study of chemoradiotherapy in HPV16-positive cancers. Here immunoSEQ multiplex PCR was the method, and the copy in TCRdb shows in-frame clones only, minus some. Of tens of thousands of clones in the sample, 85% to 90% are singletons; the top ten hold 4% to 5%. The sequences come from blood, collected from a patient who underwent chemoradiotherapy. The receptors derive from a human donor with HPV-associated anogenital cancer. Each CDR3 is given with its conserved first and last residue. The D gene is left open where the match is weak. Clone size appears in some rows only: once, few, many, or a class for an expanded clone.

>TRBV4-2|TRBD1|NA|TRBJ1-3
CASSQDLGGPTSGNTIYF
TGTGCCAGCAGCCAAGATTTAGGGGGCCCGACCTCTGGAAACACCATATATTTT
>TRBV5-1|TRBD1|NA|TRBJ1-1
CASSSTTGQLNTEAFF
TGCGCCAGCAGCTCAACGACAGGGCAGCTCAACACTGAAGCTTTCTTT
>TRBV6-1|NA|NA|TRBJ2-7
CAIPGHGSYEQYF
TGTGCCATTCCGGGACATGGAAGCTACGAGCAGTACTTC
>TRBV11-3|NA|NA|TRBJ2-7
CASSLEWEREQYF
TGTGCCAGCAGCTTAGAGTGGGAACGCGAGCAGTACTTC
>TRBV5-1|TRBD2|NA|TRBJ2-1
CASSLGAGEVNEQFF
TGCGCCAGCAGCTTGGGGGCGGGAGAAGTAAATGAGCAGTTCTTC
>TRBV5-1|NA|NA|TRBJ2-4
CASSLGEASDIQYF
TGCGCCAGCAGCTTGGGGGAGGCTAGTGACATTCAGTACTTC
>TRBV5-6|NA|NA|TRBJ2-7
CASSDGTVSYEQYF
TGTGCCAGCAGCGATGGGACTGTCTCCTACGAGCAGTACTTC
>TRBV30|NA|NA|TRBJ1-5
CAWSVWGGNQPQHF
TGTGCCTGGAGTGTATGGGGGGGCAATCAGCCCCAGCATTTT
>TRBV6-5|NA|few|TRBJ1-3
CASSRDLGTGNTIYF
TGTGCCAGCAGCCGGGACCTTGGAACTGGAAACACCATATATTTT
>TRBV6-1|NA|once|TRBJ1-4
CASSEAAQGVDEKLFF
TGTGCCAGCAGTGAAGCCGCACAGGGTGTAGACGAAAAACTGTTTTTT
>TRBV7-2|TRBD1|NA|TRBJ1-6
CASSQGAAEGPPLHF
TGTGCCAGCAGCCAGGGGGCAGCCGAAGGGCCACCCCTCCACTTT
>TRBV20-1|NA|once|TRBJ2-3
CSARPTDTQYF
TGCAGTGCTAGACCAACAGATACGCAGTATTTT
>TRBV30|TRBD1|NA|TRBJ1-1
CAWELPGTGDTEAFF
TGTGCCTGGGAATTACCCGGGACAGGGGATACTGAAGCTTTCTTT
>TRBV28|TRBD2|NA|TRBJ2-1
CASSLRTSGSNEQFF
TGTGCCAGCAGTTTAAGGACTAGCGGGAGTAATGAGCAGTTCTTC
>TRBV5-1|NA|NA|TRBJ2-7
CASSLTDRTTYEQYF
TGCGCCAGCAGCTTAACCGACAGGACAACCTACGAGCAGTACTTC
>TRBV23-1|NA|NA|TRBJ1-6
CASWERGRNSPLHF
TGCGCCAGCTGGGAACGGGGACGTAATTCACCCCTCCACTTT
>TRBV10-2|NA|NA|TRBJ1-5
CASSGIRDRQPQHF
TGCGCCAGCAGTGGAATCAGGGATAGGCAGCCCCAGCATTTT
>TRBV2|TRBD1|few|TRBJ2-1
CASSELRTGNNEQFF
TGTGCCAGCAGTGAACTCCGGACAGGGAACAATGAGCAGTTCTTC
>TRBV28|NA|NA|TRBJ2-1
CASSQSPYNEQFF
TGTGCCAGCAGCCAGTCCCCTTACAATGAGCAGTTCTTC
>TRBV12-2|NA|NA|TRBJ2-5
CASRLALPTGQVSVETQYF
TGTGCAAGTCGCTTAGCGCTACCGACAGGACAGGTATCCGTGGAGACCCAGTACTTC